These 2 T cell receptor beta chains came from one sample sequenced in a study of blood T cell repertoires in COVID-19. Some clones are missing from TCRdb's copy, which holds only in-frame ones; the method was immunoSEQ multiplex PCR. This sample yields approximately 400,000 clones, of which roughly four fifths are seen a single time; approximately 5.4% belongs to the top ten. The material sequenced was PBMCs or T cells enriched from blood (not recorded which). These receptor sequences come from a woman in her forties or fifties who had recovered from COVID-19.

Only a few counts were recorded for this clone. This chain links TRBV5-6 with TRBJ1-1; no definite D call. Germline CDR1 and CDR2: SGHDT and YYEEEE. Trimming cost V 4 bases and J 11 bases, with 21 bases left between them. This CDR3 has 14 amino acids. The CDR3 is CASSHVSSEVFAFF. The CDR3 coding sequence is TGTGCCAGCAGCCATGTCAGCAGCGAGGTTTTCGCTTTCTTT.

J is TRBJ1-5 and V is TRBV6-2 or TRBV6-3, with 7 nucleotides matching TRBD1. Germline CDR1 MNHEY, CDR2 SVGEGT. The V and J ends lost 0 bases and 6 bases, in that order; junction bases with no gene match: 11. This CDR3 has 17 amino acids. DNA of the CDR3: TGTGCCAGCAGTTACTCAGGAGTGAGACAGGGTAGTCAGCCCCAGCATTTT. Protein: CASSYSGVRQGSQPQHF.